This is a list of T cell receptor beta chains from one sample in a study of blood T cell repertoires in COVID-19. Produced via immunoSEQ multiplex PCR; TCRdb's table is partial and in-frame only. The top ten hold about a tenth of the sample, which has about 9,000 clones, around four fifths seen once. Material: peripheral blood. The receptors come from a human donor in a cohort sampled during active COVID-19. The CDR3 runs from the conserved cysteine through the conserved F or W. Each record gives: J gene, clone size, V gene, CDR3 protein. Clone size appears in some rows only: once, few, many, or a class for an expanded clone.

J gene: TRBJ1-5; clone size: .; V gene: TRBV6-2/TRBV6-3; CDR3 protein: CASSPVTGGFNQPQHF
J gene: TRBJ2-3; clone size: .; V gene: TRBV5-5; CDR3 protein: CASSLGTSPSTDTQYF
J gene: TRBJ1-2; clone size: .; V gene: TRBV12-5; CDR3 protein: CASASGGSFVYGYTF
J gene: TRBJ2-7; clone size: .; V gene: TRBV7-2; CDR3 protein: CASSLPRGSIDEQYF
J gene: TRBJ2-7; clone size: .; V gene: TRBV10-3; CDR3 protein: CAISEAQSGNYEQYF
J gene: TRBJ2-3; clone size: .; V gene: TRBV5-1; CDR3 protein: CASSLGRDADTQYF
J gene: TRBJ2-7; clone size: .; V gene: TRBV19; CDR3 protein: CASSKDRGPSYEQYF
J gene: TRBJ1-5; clone size: .; V gene: TRBV7-2; CDR3 protein: CASSLRDTTVGNQPQHF
J gene: TRBJ1-4; clone size: once; V gene: TRBV10-3; CDR3 protein: CAIKTGPTNEKLFF
J gene: TRBJ1-2; clone size: .; V gene: TRBV29-1; CDR3 protein: CSVGTPGRNYGYTF
J gene: TRBJ1-5; clone size: .; V gene: TRBV20-1; CDR3 protein: CSAMRQQPQHF
J gene: TRBJ2-7; clone size: .; V gene: TRBV9; CDR3 protein: CASSLGQDSSYEQYF
J gene: TRBJ2-5; clone size: .; V gene: TRBV9; CDR3 protein: CASSVSGGRETQYF
J gene: TRBJ1-1; clone size: .; V gene: TRBV9; CDR3 protein: CASSETGSIGTEAFF
J gene: TRBJ2-1; clone size: .; V gene: TRBV12-5; CDR3 protein: CASGPLRGVEQFF
J gene: TRBJ2-3; clone size: .; V gene: TRBV5-5; CDR3 protein: CASSRTVTTDTQYF
J gene: TRBJ2-7; clone size: .; V gene: TRBV6-2/TRBV6-3; CDR3 protein: CASSKTDSYEQYF
J gene: TRBJ2-7; clone size: .; V gene: TRBV9; CDR3 protein: CASSVDYRVVEQYF
J gene: TRBJ1-2; clone size: .; V gene: TRBV5-4; CDR3 protein: CASRVTGTGDYGYTF
J gene: TRBJ2-3; clone size: .; V gene: TRBV10-2; CDR3 protein: CASSANRGTDTQYF
J gene: TRBJ1-2; clone size: .; V gene: TRBV5-4; CDR3 protein: CASSFNRVYGYTF
J gene: TRBJ2-7; clone size: .; V gene: TRBV11-2; CDR3 protein: CASSLDLLSYEQYF
J gene: TRBJ2-7; clone size: .; V gene: TRBV6-4; CDR3 protein: CASAYRDRGPYEQYF
J gene: TRBJ2-3; clone size: .; V gene: TRBV9; CDR3 protein: CASSAPLAGGPHTDTQYF
J gene: TRBJ1-1; clone size: .; V gene: TRBV10-3; CDR3 protein: CAIGGQKNTEAFF
J gene: TRBJ1-2; clone size: once; V gene: TRBV4-3; CDR3 protein: CASSPATQGLRLGGYTF
J gene: TRBJ2-1; clone size: .; V gene: TRBV7-2; CDR3 protein: CASSLVGQGVGEQFF
J gene: TRBJ2-6; clone size: .; V gene: TRBV4-1; CDR3 protein: CASSRGLAGLSGANVLTF
J gene: TRBJ2-1; clone size: .; V gene: TRBV7-6; CDR3 protein: CASISGMRQFF
J gene: TRBJ1-5; clone size: .; V gene: TRBV4-3; CDR3 protein: CASSQEPDQPQHF
J gene: TRBJ1-2; clone size: once; V gene: TRBV2; CDR3 protein: CASSEVTGWDYGYTF
J gene: TRBJ2-7; clone size: .; V gene: TRBV11-2; CDR3 protein: CASSLDGQLRKGGYEQYF
J gene: TRBJ2-7; clone size: .; V gene: TRBV18; CDR3 protein: CASSPAPGQGGGEQYF
J gene: TRBJ1-3; clone size: few; V gene: TRBV2; CDR3 protein: CASSERVSSGNTIYF
J gene: TRBJ1-1; clone size: .; V gene: TRBV11-2; CDR3 protein: CASSRQTDTEAFF